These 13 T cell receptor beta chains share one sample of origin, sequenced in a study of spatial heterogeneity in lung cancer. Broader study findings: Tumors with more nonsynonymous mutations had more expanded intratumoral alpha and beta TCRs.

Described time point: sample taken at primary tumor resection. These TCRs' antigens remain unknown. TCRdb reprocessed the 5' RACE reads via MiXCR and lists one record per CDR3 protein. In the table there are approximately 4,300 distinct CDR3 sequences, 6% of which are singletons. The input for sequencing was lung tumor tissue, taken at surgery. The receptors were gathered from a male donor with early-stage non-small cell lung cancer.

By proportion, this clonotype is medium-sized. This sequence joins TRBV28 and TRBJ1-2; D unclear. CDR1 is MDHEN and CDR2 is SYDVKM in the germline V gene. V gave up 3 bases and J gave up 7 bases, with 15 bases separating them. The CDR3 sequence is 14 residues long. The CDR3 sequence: CASSLLAAVGGYTF. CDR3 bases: TGTGCCAGCAGTTTGTTGGCGGCAGTCGGTGGCTACACCTTC.

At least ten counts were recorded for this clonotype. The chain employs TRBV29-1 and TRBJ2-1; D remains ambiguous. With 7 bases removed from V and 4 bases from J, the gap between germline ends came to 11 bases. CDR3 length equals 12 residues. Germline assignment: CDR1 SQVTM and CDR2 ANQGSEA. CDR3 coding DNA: TGCAGCGCCCCAGCCAGTTACAATGAGCAGTTCTTC. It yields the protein CSAPASYNEQFF.

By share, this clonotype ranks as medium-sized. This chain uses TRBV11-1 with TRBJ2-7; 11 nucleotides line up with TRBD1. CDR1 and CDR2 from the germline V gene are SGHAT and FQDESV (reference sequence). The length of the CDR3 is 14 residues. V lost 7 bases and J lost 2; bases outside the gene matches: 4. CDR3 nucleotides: TGTGCCAGCAACACGGGACAGGGGGCCTACGAGCAGTACTTC. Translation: CASNTGQGAYEQYF.

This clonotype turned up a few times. The CDR3 DNA reads TGTGCCAGCAGCCCCCGGGTAGGGCACACCGGGGAGCTGTTTTTT. The encoded protein is CASSPRVGHTGELFF. The chain joins TRBV5-4 to TRBJ2-2, with D hard to call. Germline V CDR1 and CDR2: SGHNT, YYREEE (reference sequence). V was shortened by 4 bases and J by 3 bases, with 13 bases between the two germline ends. The CDR3 contains 15 residues.

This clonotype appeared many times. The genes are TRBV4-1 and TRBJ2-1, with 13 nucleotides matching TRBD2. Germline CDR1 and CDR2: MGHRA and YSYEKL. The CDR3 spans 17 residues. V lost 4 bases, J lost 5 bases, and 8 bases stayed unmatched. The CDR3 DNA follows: TGCGCCAGCAGCCCGGTTTTACTAGCGGGAGGGGACAATGAGCAGTTCTTC. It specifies CASSPVLLAGGDNEQFF.

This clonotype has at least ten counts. The CDR3 here is CASGTGGGNTEAFF. DNA for the CDR3: TGCGCCAGCGGTACTGGGGGAGGTAACACTGAAGCTTTCTTT. V and J are TRBV5-1 and TRBJ1-1; D is possibly TRBD1 (5 bases). The CDR3 runs 14 residues. The V end lost 7 bases, the J end lost 2 bases, and 15 bases lay between the germline ends. CDR1 is SGHRS and CDR2 is YFSETQ in the germline V gene.

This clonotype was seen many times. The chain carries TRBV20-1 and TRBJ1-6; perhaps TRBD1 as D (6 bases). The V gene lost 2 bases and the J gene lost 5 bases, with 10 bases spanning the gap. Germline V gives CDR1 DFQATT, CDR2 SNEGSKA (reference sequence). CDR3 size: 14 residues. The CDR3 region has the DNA TGCAGTGCTAGACAAAACAGGGATAATTCACCCCTCCACTTT. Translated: CSARQNRDNSPLHF.

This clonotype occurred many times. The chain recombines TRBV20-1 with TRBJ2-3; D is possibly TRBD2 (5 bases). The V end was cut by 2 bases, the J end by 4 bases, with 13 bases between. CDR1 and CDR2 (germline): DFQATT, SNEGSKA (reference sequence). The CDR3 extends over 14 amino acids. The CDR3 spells CSARPLGSPDTQYF. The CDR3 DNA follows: TGCAGTGCTAGACCCCTAGGGAGCCCAGATACGCAGTATTTT.

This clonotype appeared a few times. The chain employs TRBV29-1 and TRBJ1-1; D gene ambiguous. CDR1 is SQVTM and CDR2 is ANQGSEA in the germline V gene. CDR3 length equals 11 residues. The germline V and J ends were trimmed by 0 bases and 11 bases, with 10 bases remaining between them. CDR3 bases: TGCAGCGTTGAAGATCGGCGAAGGGCTTTCTTT. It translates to CSVEDRRRAFF.

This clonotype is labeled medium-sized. DNA of the CDR3: TGTGCCAGCGGAGGGGCCAACCGCGCCTACGAGCAGTACTTC. Encoded protein: CASGGANRAYEQYF. The rearrangement joins TRBV28 to TRBJ2-7; D is perhaps TRBD2 (6 bases). Germline-derived CDR1 and CDR2 are MDHEN and SYDVKM. CDR3 size: 14 residues. Trimming left V 8 bases short and J 2 bases short, with 16 bases between. The full variable domain, its missing parts supplied by reference TRBV28 and TRBJ2-7, is DVKVTQSSRYLVKRTGEKVFLECVQDMDHENMFWYRQDPGLGLRLIYFSYDVKMKEKGDIPEGYSVSREKKERFSLILESASTNQTSMYLCASGGANRAYEQYFGPGTRLTVT.

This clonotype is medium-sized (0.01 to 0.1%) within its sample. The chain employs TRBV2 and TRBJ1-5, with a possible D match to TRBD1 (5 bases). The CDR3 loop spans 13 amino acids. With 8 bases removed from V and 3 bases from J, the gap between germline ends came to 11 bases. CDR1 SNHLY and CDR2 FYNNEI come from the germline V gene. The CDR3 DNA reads TGTGCCAGCCTCGGGGGAATCAATCAGCCCCAGCATTTT. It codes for CASLGGINQPQHF.

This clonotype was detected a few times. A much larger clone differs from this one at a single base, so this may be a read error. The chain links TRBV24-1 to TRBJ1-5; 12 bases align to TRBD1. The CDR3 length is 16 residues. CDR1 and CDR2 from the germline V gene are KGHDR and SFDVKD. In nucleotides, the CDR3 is TGTGTCACCCAGCTGTCCGGGACAGGGGGCCATCAGCCCCAGCATTTT. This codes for CVTQLSGTGGHQPQHF.

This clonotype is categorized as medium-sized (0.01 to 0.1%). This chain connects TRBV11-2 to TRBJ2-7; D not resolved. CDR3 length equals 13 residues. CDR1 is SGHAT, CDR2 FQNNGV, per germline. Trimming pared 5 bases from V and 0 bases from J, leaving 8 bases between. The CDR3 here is CASSRGSSYEQYF. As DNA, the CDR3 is TGTGCCAGCAGCCGCGGTTCCTCCTACGAGCAGTACTTC.